Presented here are 2 T cell receptor beta chains from one specimen sequenced in a study of blood T cell repertoires in COVID-19. Only in-frame clones appear in the TCRdb table, and some are missing; sequencing was by immunoSEQ multiplex PCR. In the table there are about 500,000 clones, 85% to 90% of which are singletons. The sequenced sample consisted of peripheral blood. The receptors originated from a woman in her 50s with COVID-19, enrolled during active disease.

The rearrangement links TRBV5-6 to TRBJ1-4; the D gene is possibly TRBD1 (6 bases). Looked up from germline, CDR1 is SGHDT and CDR2 is YYEEEE. The CDR3 has 14 residues. Trimming shortened V by 1 base and J by 8 bases, and 12 bases separated the two germline ends. In DNA, the CDR3 is TGTGCCAGCAGCTTGTGGACAGCCAACGAAAAACTGTTTTTT. This sequence encodes CASSLWTANEKLFF.

The rearrangement links TRBV2 to TRBJ2-2; TRBD2 aligns across 15 bases. Germline lookup yields CDR1 SNHLY and CDR2 FYNNEI. V lost 6 bases, J lost 5 bases, and 7 bases stayed unmatched. This CDR3 is built from 17 residues. This chain's CDR3 is CASSGLAGGIWTGELFF. The DNA of the CDR3 is TGTGCCAGCAGCGGACTAGCGGGGGGGATATGGACCGGGGAGCTGTTTTTT.